A single sample gave rise to the 8 T cell receptor beta chains below, sequenced in a study of lymphopenia after photon versus proton radiotherapy. Measured with immunoSEQ multiplex PCR; TCRdb has only the in-frame clones, and not every one. This sample carries approximately 65,000 clones, about 89% of them seen once, and the ten largest clones take more than 10%. The sequencing here drew on peripheral blood, taken from a patient treated with proton-based radiotherapy. The source of these receptors is an older man with esophageal cancer.

CDR3: CASSVRWSRPYEQYF. For the CDR3, the DNA is TGTGCCAGCAGCGTCCGGTGGAGCCGACCCTACGAGCAGTACTTC. V usage is TRBV5-6 and J usage is TRBJ2-7; D not resolved. Germline CDR1 is SGHDT and CDR2 is YYEEEE. V was cut by 4 bases and J by 2 bases, with 16 bases left in between. CDR3 length: 15 residues.

The rearrangement uses TRBV4-2 and TRBJ2-3; D call uncertain. The CDR3 is 13 amino acids. CDR1 and CDR2 from the germline V gene are LGHNA and YNFKEQ. Trimming pared 8 bases from V and 1 base from J, leaving 10 bases between. DNA of the CDR3: TGTGCCAGCGCTAGGTTAGGCACAGATACGCAGTATTTT. It encodes CASARLGTDTQYF.

CDR3 bases: TGTGCCAGCAGCGTAGGATCCAGGAGGGGGCTGGGCACTGAAGCTTTCTTT. Amino acid sequence: CASSVGSRRGLGTEAFF. The gene calls are TRBV9 and TRBJ1-1; 7 nucleotides agree with TRBD1. This CDR3 has 17 residues. With 0 bases clipped from V and 4 bases from J, the junction kept 12 bases outside the gene matches. Germline CDR1 is SGDLS and CDR2 is YYNGEE. Variable domain in full (rest from reference TRBV9 and TRBJ1-1): DSGVTQTPKHLITATGQRVTLRCSPRSGDLSVYWYQQSLDQGLQFLIQYYNGEERAKGNILERFSAQQFPDLHSELNLSSLELGDSALYFCASSVGSRRGLGTEAFFGQGTRLTVV.

The chain uses TRBV5-4 and TRBJ2-7; 7 bases map to TRBD2. CDR1 and CDR2 (germline): SGHNT, YYREEE (reference sequence). V trimming: 0 bases; J trimming: 2 bases; junction bases outside the gene matches: 5. The CDR3 sequence is 15 residues long. The CDR3, as DNA: TGTGCCAGCAGCTTGGGTCTAGCGGAAGCCTACGAGCAGTACTTC. This translates into CASSLGLAEAYEQYF.

J is TRBJ2-5 and V is TRBV30; the match to TRBD2 covers 7 bases. The J segment lost 5 bases and the V segment lost 3 bases, leaving 12 bases of the junction unmatched. Germline V lookup: CDR1 GTSNPN, CDR2 SVGIG (reference sequence). CDR3 size: 15 residues. The CDR3 region is CAWRAPRAGVETQYF. Here the CDR3 DNA reads TGTGCCTGGAGGGCCCCCAGGGCGGGAGTGGAGACCCAGTACTTC.

V and J are TRBV5-5 and TRBJ1-5; possible D gene TRBD1, 6 bases. V dropped 4 bases and J dropped 10 bases, with 15 bases sitting between them. The CDR3 sequence is 13 residues long. Per the germline V gene, CDR1 is SGHKS and CDR2 is YYEKEE (reference sequence). The CDR3 sequence is CASSTLGGAPQHF. The DNA for the CDR3 is TGTGCCAGCAGCACACTCGGGGGCGCTCCCCAGCATTTT.

This clone was found many times. The sample holds other DNA sequences that translate to the same CDR3. V is TRBV19 and J is TRBJ1-5, with D unresolved. The V and J ends lost 1 base and 1 base respectively, with 11 bases between them. The CDR3 runs 16 residues. CDR1 is LNHDA, CDR2 SQIVND, per germline (reference sequence). CDR3 region: CASSIVGKVSNQPQHF. In nucleotides, the CDR3 is TGTGCCAGTAGTATAGTGGGCAAAGTAAGCAATCAGCCCCAGCATTTT. The complete variable domain, with remaining parts taken from reference TRBV19 and TRBJ1-5, reads DGGITQSPKYLFRKEGQNVTLSCEQNLNHDAMYWYRQDPGQGLRLIYYSQIVNDFQKGDIAEGYSVSREKKESFPLTVTSAQKNPTAFYLCASSIVGKVSNQPQHFGDGTRLSIL.

This chain connects TRBV5-1 to TRBJ1-6; no clear D gene. Trimming pared 6 bases from V and 10 bases from J, leaving 14 bases between. The CDR3 is made up of 13 amino acids. Germline values: CDR1 SGHRS, CDR2 YFSETQ. For the CDR3, the DNA is TGCGCCAGCAAGGCGGGGTTGGGCTCACCCCTCCACTTT. As protein: CASKAGLGSPLHF.